The rows below give T cell receptor beta chains drawn from one sample of a study of blood T cell repertoires in COVID-19. TCRdb keeps only in-frame clones here, not all; method: immunoSEQ multiplex PCR. Of fewer than 300,000 clones in the sample, around 86% are singletons; the top ten hold just under 3%. The sequencing sample was made of peripheral blood. These receptors originate from a woman aged 55-69 years with active or convalescent COVID-19. Both conserved end residues are part of each CDR3. The D gene is left open where the match is weak. Size values are once, few and many counts, or a class for expanded clones, and some rows have none.

j_call v_call d_call clone_size cdr3_nt cdr3_aa
TRBJ1-5 TRBV28 - - TGTGCCAGCACCACAGCCGAGCGGTGGGGCAATCAGCCCCAGCATTTT CASTTAERWGNQPQHF
TRBJ1-2 TRBV28 TRBD1 - TGTGCCAGCAGCCAGACAGGGTTTGGCTACACCTTC CASSQTGFGYTF
TRBJ2-3 TRBV5-4 TRBD2 - TGTGCCAGCCATTATAGCGGGGTTGCCACAGATACGCAGTATTTT CASHYSGVATDTQYF
TRBJ1-1 TRBV4-2 TRBD1 - TGTGCCAGCAGCCCGAATGACAGGGTGGGATTTCCTGAAGCTTTCTTT CASSPNDRVGFPEAFF
TRBJ1-4 TRBV19 TRBD1 - TGTGCCAGTAGTATCGATGGGGGGACAGGTCCTCATCGTGATGAAAAACTGTTTTTT CASSIDGGTGPHRDEKLFF
TRBJ2-2 TRBV7-2 TRBD2 once TGTGCCAGCAGCATCCCTAGCGGGGGGGCCCCCGGGGAGCTGTTTTTT CASSIPSGGAPGELFF
TRBJ1-4 TRBV7-8 TRBD1 few TGTGCCAGCAGCCAGACAGGGAGAACTAATGAAAAACTGTTTTTT CASSQTGRTNEKLFF
TRBJ2-2 TRBV7-3 - - TGTGCCAGCAGCCTGACAGCACTGAACACCGGGGAGCTGTTTTTT CASSLTALNTGELFF
TRBJ2-7 TRBV11-3 - - TGTGCCAGCAGCCCTGGCTGGGGGGACCCCTACGAGCAGTACTTC CASSPGWGDPYEQYF
TRBJ2-1 TRBV5-1 TRBD1 - TGCGCCAGCAGCCAGGGGACAGGGGATGAGCAGTTCTTC CASSQGTGDEQFF
TRBJ2-2 TRBV3-1/TRBV3-2 TRBD2 - TGTGCCAGCAGCCCCTGGGGAGGGGTTTCCACCGGGGAGCTGTTTTTT CASSPWGGVSTGELFF
TRBJ2-2 TRBV3-1/TRBV3-2 TRBD2 - TGTGCCAGCAGCCAAGTTCCGGGACTAGCGGGGGGGCCGAACACCGGGGAGCTGTTTTTT CASSQVPGLAGGPNTGELFF
TRBJ1-5 TRBV18 TRBD1 - TGTGCCAGCTCAGACAGGGACAGAACCCCCAATCAGCCCCAGCATTTT CASSDRDRTPNQPQHF
TRBJ2-6 TRBV7-3 - - TGTGCCAGCAGCCTCGCACCCTTGAGGGCATCTGGGGCCAACGTCCTGACTTTC CASSLAPLRASGANVLTF
TRBJ2-3 TRBV14 - - TGTGCCAGCAGCCAAACGGGGGGCGGTAACACAGATACGCAGTATTTT CASSQTGGGNTDTQYF
TRBJ1-5 TRBV29-1 TRBD1 - TGCAGCGTGCACCCGGACAGGAGGAAGAATCAGCCCCAGCATTTT CSVHPDRRKNQPQHF
TRBJ1-5 TRBV19 TRBD1 - TGTGCCAGCACCGGGACAGGGGTCAATCAGCCCCAGCATTTT CASTGTGVNQPQHF
TRBJ2-5 TRBV4-2 TRBD1 few TGTGCCAGCAGCCAAGAACCCAGGGGGCGCGGGGAGACCCAGTACTTC CASSQEPRGRGETQYF
TRBJ2-5 TRBV19 TRBD2 - TGTGCCAGTAGTTCTCTGACTAGCGGGGGGATTCGGGAGACCCAGTACTTC CASSSLTSGGIRETQYF
TRBJ1-5 TRBV12-3/TRBV12-4 TRBD1 once TGTGCCAGCAGTCCCGGACAGGGGACCCAGCATTTT CASSPGQGTQHF
TRBJ1-4 TRBV18 - - TGTGCCAGCTCACCGGGGGGGGCGGACGAAAAACTGTTTTTT CASSPGGADEKLFF
TRBJ2-3 TRBV27 - - TGTGCCAGCAGTTTTACAGGGCACACAGATACGCAGTATTTT CASSFTGHTDTQYF
TRBJ1-5 TRBV30 - - TGTGCCTGGAGTACCCGGGGAGGTTTCCAGCATTTT CAWSTRGGFQHF
TRBJ1-2 TRBV2 TRBD1 - TGTGCCAGCAGTGCCGGACAGGGGCGATTTGATGGCTACACCTTC CASSAGQGRFDGYTF
TRBJ1-5 TRBV7-2 - - TGTGCCAGCGGACTTATTGCGGGAGGCAATCAGCCCCAGCATTTT CASGLIAGGNQPQHF